The subject of this entry is one T cell receptor beta chain. No cognate antigen has been identified for it. Base quality data are lacking; no much larger clone is found one base away. CDR1 and CDR2, looked up from the germline V gene, are SGHVS and FQNEAQ. V and J are trimmed by 5 bases and 10 bases, and the gene matches miss 10 bases of the junction. From the cysteine through the phenylalanine, the CDR3 covers 14 amino acids. The DNA shown is the 42-base CDR3, in frame from base 1. This specimen comes from a study of T cells after yellow fever vaccination (dated by TCRdb to about 2019). In terms of the full investigation: The SMART-Seq v4 Ultra Low Input RNA kit was used to prepare libraries from fractions with low cell numbers. Two healthy male donors, one aged 18 to 30 and one aged 30 to 39 years, were included in the cohort. Blood samples were taken at several timepoints before and after primary and secondary immunization, and bulk PBMC replicates and cell subsets were isolated. To follow T-cell clones before and after both primary and booster YFV17D yellow fever vaccination, bulk TCR alpha and beta repertoires underwent longitudinal sequencing. What the work shows at the level of the full study, not this receptor alone: Because the study included only a couple of donors, the extent to which the findings can be generalized is limited. A small fraction of clonotypes appeared in both the CD4 and CD8 compartments, likely as a result of convergent recombination. Most clones expanded after primary vaccination (around 96% of CD4 and around nine tenths of CD8) were re-detected after the booster, suggesting that broad memory maintenance occurred. Compared with the primary T-cell response, the secondary T-cell response was faster but weaker, reaching its peak on day 5 rather than on day 15. Computational filtering was needed because FACS-sorted repertoires could contain abundant contaminating clonotypes from the bulk population.

Per the publication, the treatment or condition label means: live attenuated yellow fever vaccine strain. At every blood-draw timepoint, two biological replicates of bulk PBMCs were collected. PBMCs were isolated from peripheral blood using a standard Ficoll-Paque protocol. TriZol was used to extract RNA from bulk PBMCs, from CD4 and CD8 fractions, and from dextramer-positive and dextramer-negative fractions. TCR cDNA was synthesized by 5'RACE template switching, through which a universal primer site and unique molecular identifiers were introduced. Priming of cDNA synthesis was performed from both the TCR alpha and TCR beta constant segments. Library amplification used two PCR steps, and the second PCR step added sample barcodes and sequencing adapters. Sequencing of libraries was done on Illumina HiSeq 2500 (2x100 bp) or NovaSeq (2x150 bp). In the source study's methods: MIGEC handled demultiplexing of reads and collapsing into UMI consensus sequences, while MiXCR performed V(D)J alignment. Vaccine-responding clonotypes were identified with edgeR using replicate PBMC samples, with FDR below 0.01 and a log2 fold change above 5 up to day 15 being required. Bulk clonotypes were assigned CD4 or CD8 identity according to which sequenced CD4 or CD8 repertoire held them at higher abundance. The public reads were reanalyzed by TCRdb: fastp trimming at Q25, MiXCR alignment, in-frame beta chains only. Rows matching on CDR3 protein sequence are summarized as one entry with the most common DNA and genes. The authors' filters were not applied to this entry. The sample table lists 500,000 to 650,000 distinct CDR3 sequences, roughly 12% of them with a count of one. The top ten constitute more than 13% of the sample.

Sequencing was performed on PBMCs, taken on the day of the yellow fever booster vaccination. The chain is assembled from TRBV7-8 and TRBJ2-1, and 8 junctional nucleotides match TRBD1. This sequence originates from a man aged 25-45 years who received the YFV17D yellow fever vaccine. CDR3 region: CASSGGTGRREQFF. The base sequence is TGTGCCAGCAGCGGAGGGACAGGACGTCGCGAGCAGTTCTTC.